This record concerns one TCR beta chain sequence. As yet, its antigen is unknown. The time point denotes: late sampling 161 to 241 days after vaccination in a few convalescent patients. These data belong to a study of vaccination and CD4 T cells after COVID-19. Whole-study context: Recovered patients in the cohort numbered six men and four women, two of them Hispanic. Sampling that followed vaccination took place a median approximately 72 days after dose two, within a range of 14 to 241.

Study-level findings and limits: Spike mono-reactive clones accounted for 304 of the 307 vaccine-specific clones found in convalescent patients. Convalescent patients gained a median approximately 90% of their reactive clones only post-vaccination.

Germline lookup yields CDR1 DFQATT and CDR2 SNEGSKA (reference sequence). V was shortened by 7 bases and J by 3 bases, with 19 bases between the two germline ends. CDR3 length: 14 residues. TCRdb re-analysed the PCR reads in MiXCR, keeping a single row per CDR3 protein. The sample lists about 40,000 distinct CDR3 sequences, around 33% seen once, with 4.5% to 7% in the top ten. The material was CD4+ T cells from blood, obtained about 7 months after SARS-CoV-2 vaccination. This clonotype originated in a human donor who had recovered from COVID-19. V usage is TRBV20-1 and J usage is TRBJ2-7; D possibly corresponds to TRBD2 (6 bases). The CDR3 here is CSVGRRGGIYEQYF. For the CDR3, the DNA is TGCAGTGTTGGGAGGCGAGGAGGGATCTACGAGCAGTACTTC.